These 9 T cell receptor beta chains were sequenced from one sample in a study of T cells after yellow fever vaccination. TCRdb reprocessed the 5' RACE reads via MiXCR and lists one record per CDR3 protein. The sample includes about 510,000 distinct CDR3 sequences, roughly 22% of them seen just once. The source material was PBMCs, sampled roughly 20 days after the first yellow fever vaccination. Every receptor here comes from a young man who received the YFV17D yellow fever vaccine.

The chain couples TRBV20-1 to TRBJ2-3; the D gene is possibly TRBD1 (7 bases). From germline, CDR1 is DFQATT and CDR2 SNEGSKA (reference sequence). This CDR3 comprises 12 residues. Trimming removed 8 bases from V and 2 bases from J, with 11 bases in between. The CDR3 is CSPGGNTDTQYF. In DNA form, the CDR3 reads TGCAGTCCAGGGGGGAACACAGATACGCAGTATTTT.

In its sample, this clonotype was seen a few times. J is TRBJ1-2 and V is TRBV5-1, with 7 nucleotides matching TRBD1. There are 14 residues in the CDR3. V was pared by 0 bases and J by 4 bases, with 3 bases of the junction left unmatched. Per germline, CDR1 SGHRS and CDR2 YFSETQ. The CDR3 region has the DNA TGCGCCAGCAGCTTGGGAGGGACAGCCTATGGCTACACCTTC. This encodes CASSLGGTAYGYTF.

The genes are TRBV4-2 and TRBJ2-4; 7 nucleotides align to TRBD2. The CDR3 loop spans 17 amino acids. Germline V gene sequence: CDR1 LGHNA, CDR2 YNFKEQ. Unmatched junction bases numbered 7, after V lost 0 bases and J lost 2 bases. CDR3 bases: TGTGCCAGCAGCCAAGAATGGATGGGGGGGACCAAAAACATTCAGTACTTC. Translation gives CASSQEWMGGTKNIQYF.

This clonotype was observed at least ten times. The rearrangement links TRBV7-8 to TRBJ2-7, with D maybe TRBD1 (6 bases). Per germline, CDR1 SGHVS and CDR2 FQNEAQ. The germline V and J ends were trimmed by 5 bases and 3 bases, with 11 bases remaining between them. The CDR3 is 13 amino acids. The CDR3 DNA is TGTGCCAGCAGCCTGGACAGCCTCTACGAGCAGTACGTC. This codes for CASSLDSLYEQYV.

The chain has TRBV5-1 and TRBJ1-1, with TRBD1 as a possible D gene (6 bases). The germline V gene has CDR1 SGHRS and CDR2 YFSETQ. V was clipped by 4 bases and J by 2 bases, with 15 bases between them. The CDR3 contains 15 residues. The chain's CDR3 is CASSPDSQPNTEAFF. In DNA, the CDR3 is TGCGCCAGCAGCCCGGACAGTCAACCCAACACTGAAGCTTTCTTT.

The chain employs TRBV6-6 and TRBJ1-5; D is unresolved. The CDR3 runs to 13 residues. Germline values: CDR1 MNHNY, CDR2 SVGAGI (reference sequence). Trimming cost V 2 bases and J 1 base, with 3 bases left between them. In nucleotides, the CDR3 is TGTGCCAGCAGTTACGTAAGCAATCAGCCCCAGCATTTT. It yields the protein CASSYVSNQPQHF.

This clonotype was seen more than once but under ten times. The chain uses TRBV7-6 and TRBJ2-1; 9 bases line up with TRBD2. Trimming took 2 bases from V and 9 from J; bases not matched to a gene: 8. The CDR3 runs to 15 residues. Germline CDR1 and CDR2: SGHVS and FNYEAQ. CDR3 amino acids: CASSLLGGGEGEQFF. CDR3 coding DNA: TGTGCCAGCAGCTTACTCGGCGGGGGGGAAGGTGAGCAGTTCTTC.

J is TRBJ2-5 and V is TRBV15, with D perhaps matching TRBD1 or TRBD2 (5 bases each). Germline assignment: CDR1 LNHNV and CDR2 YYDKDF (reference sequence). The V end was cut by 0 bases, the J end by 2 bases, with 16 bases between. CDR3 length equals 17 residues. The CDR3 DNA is TGTGCCACCAGCAGAGAGACCTTCGGGGCGGATCAAGAGACCCAGTACTTC. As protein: CATSRETFGADQETQYF.

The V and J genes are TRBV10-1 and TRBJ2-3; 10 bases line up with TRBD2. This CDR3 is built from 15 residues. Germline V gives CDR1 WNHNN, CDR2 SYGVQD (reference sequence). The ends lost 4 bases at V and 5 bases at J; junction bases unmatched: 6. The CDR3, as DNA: TGCGCCAGCAGTGGAGCGGGGGGGCTCAAAGATACGCAGTATTTT. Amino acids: CASSGAGGLKDTQYF.